Listed below are T cell receptor beta chains from one sample, sequenced in a study of blood T cell repertoires in COVID-19. Sequencing used immunoSEQ multiplex PCR; TCRdb keeps in-frame clones, though not all of them. This table has around 190,000 clones, 75% to 90% appearing once. The material sequenced was peripheral blood. These receptors were taken from a man between 60 and 75 years old with acute or convalescent COVID-19. CDR3s include the opening cysteine and the closing phenylalanine or tryptophan. D genes are given only for firm matches. Clone size appears in some rows only: once, few, many, or a class for an expanded clone.

TRBV24-1	TRBJ2-5	TRBD1	NA	TGTGCCACCAGTGAGTATGGGACAGGGGTCGAGACCCAGTACTTC	CATSEYGTGVETQYF
TRBV2	TRBJ1-4	NA	NA	TGTGCCAGCAGTGAGCAGGGTTCTAATGAAAAACTGTTTTTT	CASSEQGSNEKLFF
TRBV4-2	TRBJ2-3	NA	NA	TGTGCCAGCAGCCCGGGAATCACAGATACGCAGTATTTT	CASSPGITDTQYF
TRBV28	TRBJ2-3	TRBD2	NA	TGTGCCAGCAGTTTAAATGGCGGGGGGGCAGCAGATACGCAGTATTTT	CASSLNGGGAADTQYF
TRBV5-1	TRBJ1-5	NA	NA	TGCGCCAGCAGTCCCGAGGAGGGCAATCAGCCCCAGCATTTT	CASSPEEGNQPQHF
TRBV27	TRBJ2-3	NA	NA	TGTGCCAGCAGTCCACGACTACCAGGCACAGATACGCAGTATTTT	CASSPRLPGTDTQYF
TRBV6-6	TRBJ2-7	TRBD2	NA	TGTGCCAGCAGTTACTCTCTAGCGGGAGCCTACGAGCAGTACTTC	CASSYSLAGAYEQYF
TRBV18	TRBJ1-2	TRBD1	NA	TGTGCCAGCTCACCAACGAGACAGGGAGGCGATGGCTACACCTTC	CASSPTRQGGDGYTF
TRBV7-3	TRBJ1-6	TRBD1	NA	TGTGCCAGCAGCTCCACAGGGGGCAGGTATTCACCCCTCCACTTT	CASSSTGGRYSPLHF
TRBV7-2	TRBJ2-1	NA	NA	TGTGCCAGCAGCTTAGCTGGGGGCTCCAACTCCTACAATGAGCAGTTCTTC	CASSLAGGSNSYNEQFF
TRBV24-1	TRBJ2-3	NA	NA	TGTGCCACCAGTGATTCGGGTGGTGCAGATACGCAGTATTTT	CATSDSGGADTQYF
TRBV27	TRBJ2-7	NA	NA	TGTGCCAGCAGTTTATCGAGGTACGACTACGAGCAGTACTTC	CASSLSRYDYEQYF
TRBV12-3/TRBV12-4	TRBJ2-7	NA	many	TGTGCCAGCAGGGGGACTTCCCCCTACGAGCAGTACTTC	CASRGTSPYEQYF
TRBV28	TRBJ2-7	TRBD2	NA	TGTGCCAGCTCATTCGGGGGGGACCAATACGAGCAGTACTTC	CASSFGGDQYEQYF
TRBV9	TRBJ2-7	TRBD1	many	TGTGCCAGCAGCGTAGGGTCCGGGACAGGAGACTACGAGCAGTACTTC	CASSVGSGTGDYEQYF
TRBV13	TRBJ1-6	TRBD1	NA	TGTGCCAGCAGCCAGACAGGGAATAGTTCACCCCTCCACTTT	CASSQTGNSSPLHF
TRBV5-6	TRBJ1-5	TRBD1	NA	TGTGCCAGCAGCTCCCGAACAACAGGGGGCAATCAGCCCCAGCATTTT	CASSSRTTGGNQPQHF
TRBV2	TRBJ1-6	NA	NA	TGTGCCAGCAGTGCAGAGGTCAATTCACCCCTCCACTTT	CASSAEVNSPLHF
TRBV3-1/TRBV3-2	TRBJ1-2	NA	NA	TGTGCCAGCAGCCCTTTCCAGGCGCCAGCTAACTATGGCTACACCTTC	CASSPFQAPANYGYTF
TRBV30	TRBJ2-2	NA	NA	TGTGCCTGGAGTGTTCTGAGCAACACCGGGGAGCTGTTTTTT	CAWSVLSNTGELFF
TRBV19	TRBJ2-6	TRBD2	NA	TGTGCCAGTACGGGGGGGCCTGGGGCCAACGTCCTGACTTTC	CASTGGPGANVLTF
TRBV10-3	TRBJ2-7	NA	NA	TGTGCCATTACCCCAGATAAGGGTAACAGGGCTTACGAGCAGTACTTC	CAITPDKGNRAYEQYF
TRBV9	TRBJ2-7	NA	NA	TGTGCCAGCAGCGTAGCTGAGAGCTACGAGCAGTACTTC	CASSVAESYEQYF
TRBV9	TRBJ2-3	TRBD2	NA	TGTGCCAGCAGCTTAAGGACTAGCGGGGGGACAGATACGCAGTATTTT	CASSLRTSGGTDTQYF
TRBV6-1	TRBJ1-4	NA	once	TGTGCCAGCAGTGAGACATTTGAAAAACTGTTTTTT	CASSETFEKLFF
TRBV7-9	TRBJ1-2	TRBD1	NA	TGTGCCAGCAGCCGCGGACAGGGGCCCTATGGCTACACCTTC	CASSRGQGPYGYTF
TRBV6-6	TRBJ2-7	NA	few	TGTGCCAGCAGTCCACGGAGACAGTCCTACGAGCAGTACTTC	CASSPRRQSYEQYF
TRBV2	TRBJ2-5	TRBD1	NA	TGTGCCAGCAGTGGTGACAGGGCGCCTGAGACCCAGTACTTC	CASSGDRAPETQYF
TRBV19	TRBJ2-3	TRBD2	NA	TGTGCCAGTAGTATAGAACAGCGGGGCACGGCAGATACGCAGTATTTT	CASSIEQRGTADTQYF
TRBV7-9	TRBJ1-3	TRBD1	NA	TGTGCCAGCAGCCCTTCCCCGGGACAGGGCTCTGGAAACACCATATATTTT	CASSPSPGQGSGNTIYF
TRBV30	TRBJ2-1	NA	NA	TGTGCCTGGAGTGGCCTCTCAGCGGCAAGCTCCTACAATGAGCAGTTCTTC	CAWSGLSAASSYNEQFF
TRBV7-3	TRBJ2-6	NA	once	TGTGCCAGCAGCTTACGCGGGGCATCCTCTGGGGCCAACGTCCTGACTTTC	CASSLRGASSGANVLTF
TRBV16	TRBJ1-4	TRBD1	few	TGTGCCAGCAGCCCCCGGGACAGGGTAACTAATGAAAAACTGTTTTTT	CASSPRDRVTNEKLFF
TRBV7-9	TRBJ2-7	TRBD1	NA	TGTGCCAGCAGCCCCAGCCAGGGGGCCTACGAGCAGTACTTC	CASSPSQGAYEQYF
TRBV13	TRBJ1-4	NA	NA	TGTGCCAGCAGCAGTGCCGGGATAAATGAAAAACTGTTTTTT	CASSSAGINEKLFF
TRBV12-3/TRBV12-4	TRBJ1-2	NA	NA	TGTGCCACCATCGAACAGGGTTTCTATGGCTACACCTTC	CATIEQGFYGYTF
TRBV7-9	TRBJ2-2	NA	NA	TGTGCCAGCACCCCGAGGGGGAGACCGACCGGGGAGCTGTTTTTT	CASTPRGRPTGELFF
TRBV12-5	TRBJ1-4	NA	NA	TGTGCTAGTGGTTTGGAGGGTGGCCAAGGGGGACTGTTTTTT	CASGLEGGQGGLFF
TRBV19	TRBJ2-7	TRBD1	NA	TGTGCCAGTAGTATGAAGGGACAGACCTACGAGCAGTACTTC	CASSMKGQTYEQYF
TRBV4-2	TRBJ2-1	NA	NA	TGTGCCAGCAGCCTCAACAGGGAATGGGACAATGAGCAGTTCTTC	CASSLNREWDNEQFF
TRBV4-2	TRBJ1-1	NA	NA	TGTGCCAGCAGCCAAGATCTGGCGGCTACTGAAGCTTTCTTT	CASSQDLAATEAFF
TRBV2	TRBJ1-1	NA	NA	TGTGCCAGCAGGGGTGAGGCGTTCACTGAAGCTTTCTTT	CASRGEAFTEAFF
TRBV6-5	TRBJ1-6	NA	NA	TGTGCCAGCAGTCCCGCTCTGGGGGGTTCACCCCTCCACTTT	CASSPALGGSPLHF
TRBV19	TRBJ2-1	TRBD1	NA	TGTGCCAGTAGTTTAACAGGGGGATGGTACAATGAGCAGTTCTTC	CASSLTGGWYNEQFF
TRBV2	TRBJ2-5	NA	NA	TGTGCCAGCTGGACAGAGTATCTCTTACAAGAGACCCAGTACTTC	CASWTEYLLQETQYF
TRBV6-5	TRBJ1-1	NA	NA	TGTGCCAGCAGTTACTCGACGGGAGGGGCGGGCACTGAAGCTTTCTTT	CASSYSTGGAGTEAFF
TRBV7-2	TRBJ2-2	NA	NA	TGTGCCAGCAGCGTAAAGGCGGGTGTAGGAACCGGGGAGCTGTTTTTT	CASSVKAGVGTGELFF
TRBV19	TRBJ2-3	TRBD1	NA	TGTGCCACCCGGGACAGGGGAACAGATACGCAGTATTTT	CATRDRGTDTQYF
TRBV9	TRBJ2-1	TRBD2	NA	TGTGCCAGCAGCGTAGGGTCTAGCGGGAGCGGTGAGCAGTTCTTC	CASSVGSSGSGEQFF
TRBV6-2/TRBV6-3	TRBJ1-1	NA	NA	TGTGCCAGCAGGCCTCTCACAGGGTTTCTCGGGAACACTGAAGCTTTCTTT	CASRPLTGFLGNTEAFF
TRBV7-9	TRBJ1-1	NA	once	TGTGCCAGCAGCCAGGGCGGGGGAAGGTACACTGAAGCTTTCTTT	CASSQGGGRYTEAFF
TRBV27	TRBJ2-7	TRBD2	NA	TGTGCCAGCAGTTTTTCCGGGCGGGGGGGCTACGAGCAGTACTTC	CASSFSGRGGYEQYF
TRBV5-5	TRBJ1-1	TRBD1	once	TGTGCCAGCAGCAGAAGGACAGGGGGCGTGGTCGGAACGACTGAAGCTTTCTTT	CASSRRTGGVVGTTEAFF
TRBV5-1	TRBJ1-3	TRBD1	NA	TGCGCCAGCAATAACCAGGGGGAGGACACCATATATTTT	CASNNQGEDTIYF
TRBV5-8	TRBJ1-6	TRBD1	NA	TGTGCCGGAAGGGGACAGGGGGGTGTCGATAATTCACCCCTCCACTTT	CAGRGQGGVDNSPLHF
TRBV5-6	TRBJ2-6	TRBD1	NA	TGTGCCAGCAGCTTGGGGGACAGGTTTTCTGGGGCCAACGTCCTGACTTTC	CASSLGDRFSGANVLTF
TRBV28	TRBJ1-2	NA	NA	TGTGCCAGCAGGGCCTCTAACTATGGCTACACCTTC	CASRASNYGYTF
TRBV15	TRBJ1-5	NA	NA	TGTGCCACCAGCAGAGATAGGCTGACAGGTCAGCCCCAGCATTTT	CATSRDRLTGQPQHF
TRBV11-2	TRBJ2-3	NA	NA	TGTGCCAGCAGCTTAGATGAAGGATGGCAGAGGCATACGCAGTATTTT	CASSLDEGWQRHTQYF
TRBV29-1	TRBJ2-1	TRBD2	NA	TGCAGCGTCCGACGGACTAGCGGGAGCTCGGGAAATGAGCAGTTCTTC	CSVRRTSGSSGNEQFF